The sample holds many counts of the clone carrying this T cell receptor beta chain. Its matching antigen is unknown. The data stem from a study of T cell repertoires in cytomegalovirus infection. On the study more broadly: Indicated by public TCR beta signatures were CMV infection and matching HLA type.

Via MiXCR, TCRdb re-called the reads, giving one row per CDR3 protein. The sample lists about 300,000 distinct CDR3 sequences; about 9.1% were seen once. Overall study findings and caveats: Cumulated frequencies of public TCR beta families served to identify carriers of CMV plus the relevant HLA. It was HLA-C-restricted CMV-specific TCR beta clonotypes that dominated the response ex vivo.

There are 16 residues in the CDR3. V was pared by 7 bases and J by 3 bases, with 10 bases of the junction left unmatched. The V gene's germline CDR1 is PRHDT and CDR2 FYEKMQ (reference sequence). This TCR was recovered from a human donor in good health (CMV status not recorded). Some clones in this sample may be carry-over from other donors' samples. The chain couples TRBV13 to TRBJ1-4; 8 bases line up with TRBD1. The sample consisted of PBMCs. The CDR3 spells CASTSGRGPPNEKLFF. CDR3 coding DNA: TGTGCCAGCACCTCGGGCAGGGGGCCTCCTAATGAAAAACTGTTTTTT.